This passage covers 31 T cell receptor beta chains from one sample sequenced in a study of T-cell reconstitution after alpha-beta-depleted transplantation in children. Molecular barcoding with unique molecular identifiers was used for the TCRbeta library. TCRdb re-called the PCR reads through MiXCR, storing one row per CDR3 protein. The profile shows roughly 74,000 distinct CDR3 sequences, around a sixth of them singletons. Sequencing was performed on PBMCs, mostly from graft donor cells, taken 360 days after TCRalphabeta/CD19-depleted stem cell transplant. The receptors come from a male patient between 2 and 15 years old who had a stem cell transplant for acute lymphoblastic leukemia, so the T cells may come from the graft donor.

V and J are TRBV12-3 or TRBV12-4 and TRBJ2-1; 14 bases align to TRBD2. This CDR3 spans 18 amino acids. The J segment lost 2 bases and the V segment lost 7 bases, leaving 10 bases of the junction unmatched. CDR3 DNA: TGTGCCAGCACCACGGGACTAGCGGGAGTTAGGACCTACAATGAGCAGTTCTTC. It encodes CASTTGLAGVRTYNEQFF.

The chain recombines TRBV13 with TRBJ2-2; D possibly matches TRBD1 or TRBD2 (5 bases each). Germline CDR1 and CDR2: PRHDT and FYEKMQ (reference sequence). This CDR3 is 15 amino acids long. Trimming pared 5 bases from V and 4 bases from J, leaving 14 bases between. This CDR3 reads CASSPGTVGTGELFF. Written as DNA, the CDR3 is TGTGCCAGCAGCCCCGGGACCGTTGGCACCGGGGAGCTGTTTTTT.

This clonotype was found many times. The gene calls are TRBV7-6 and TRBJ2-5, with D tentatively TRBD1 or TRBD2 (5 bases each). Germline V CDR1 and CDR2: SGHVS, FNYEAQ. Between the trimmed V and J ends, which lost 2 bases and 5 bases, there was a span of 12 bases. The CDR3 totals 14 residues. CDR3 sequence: CASSLLDWDETQYF. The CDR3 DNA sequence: TGTGCCAGCAGCTTATTGGACTGGGACGAGACCCAGTACTTC.

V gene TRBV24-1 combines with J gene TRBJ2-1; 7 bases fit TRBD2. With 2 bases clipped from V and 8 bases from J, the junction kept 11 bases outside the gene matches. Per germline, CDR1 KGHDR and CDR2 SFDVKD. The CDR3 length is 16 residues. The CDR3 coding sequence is TGTGCCACCAGTGATTCCAGGACTAGTTTTGGCTATGAGCAGTTCTTC. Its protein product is CATSDSRTSFGYEQFF.

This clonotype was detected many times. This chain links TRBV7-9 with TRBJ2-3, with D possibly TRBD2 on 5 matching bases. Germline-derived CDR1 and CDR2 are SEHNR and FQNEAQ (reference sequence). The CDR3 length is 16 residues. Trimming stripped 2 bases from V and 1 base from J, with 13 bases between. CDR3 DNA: TGTGCCAGCAGCTTATTCAGCGGTTCTGGCACAGATACGCAGTATTTT. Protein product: CASSLFSGSGTDTQYF.

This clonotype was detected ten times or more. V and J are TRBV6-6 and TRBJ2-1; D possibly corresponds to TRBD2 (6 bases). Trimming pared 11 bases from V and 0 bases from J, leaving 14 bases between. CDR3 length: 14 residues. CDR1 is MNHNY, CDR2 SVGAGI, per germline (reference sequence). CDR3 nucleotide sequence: TGTGCCGCGAAATCGACTAGCTCCTACAATGAGCAGTTCTTC. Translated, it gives CAAKSTSSYNEQFF.

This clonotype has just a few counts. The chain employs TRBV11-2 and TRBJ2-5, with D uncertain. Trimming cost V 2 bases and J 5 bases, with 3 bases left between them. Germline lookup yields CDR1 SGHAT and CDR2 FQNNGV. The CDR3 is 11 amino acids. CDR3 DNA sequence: TGTGCCAGCAGCTTATCTGAGACCCAGTACTTC. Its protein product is CASSLSETQYF.

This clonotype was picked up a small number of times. The CDR3 region has the DNA TGCGCCAGCAGCTTGGCCGGGTTCTCTGGGGCCAACGTCCTGACTTTC. The encoded protein is CASSLAGFSGANVLTF. The V gene is TRBV5-1, the J gene TRBJ2-6, with unresolved D. From germline, CDR1 is SGHRS and CDR2 YFSETQ. Trimming took 0 bases from V and 0 from J, leaving 7 bases between them. The CDR3 length is 16 residues.

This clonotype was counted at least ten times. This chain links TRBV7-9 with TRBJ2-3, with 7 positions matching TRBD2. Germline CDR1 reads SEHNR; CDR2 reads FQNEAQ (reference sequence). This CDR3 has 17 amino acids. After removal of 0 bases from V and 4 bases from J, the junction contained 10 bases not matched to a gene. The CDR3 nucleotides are TGTGCCAGCAGCTTAGCGCAGGCTAGCGGAGGGGCAGATACGCAGTATTTT. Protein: CASSLAQASGGADTQYF. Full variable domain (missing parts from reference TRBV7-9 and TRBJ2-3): DTGVSQNPRHKITKRGQNVTFRCDPISEHNRLYWYRQTLGQGPEFLTYFQNEAQLEKSRLLSDRFSAERPKGSFSTLEIQRTEQGDSAMYLCASSLAQASGGADTQYFGPGTRLTVL.

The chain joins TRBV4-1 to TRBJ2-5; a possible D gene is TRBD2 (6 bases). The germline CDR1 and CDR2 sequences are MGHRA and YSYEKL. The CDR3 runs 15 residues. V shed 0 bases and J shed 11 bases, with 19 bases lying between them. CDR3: CASSQDWGVGASQYF. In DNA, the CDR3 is TGCGCCAGCAGCCAAGATTGGGGGGTCGGGGCTTCTCAGTACTTC.

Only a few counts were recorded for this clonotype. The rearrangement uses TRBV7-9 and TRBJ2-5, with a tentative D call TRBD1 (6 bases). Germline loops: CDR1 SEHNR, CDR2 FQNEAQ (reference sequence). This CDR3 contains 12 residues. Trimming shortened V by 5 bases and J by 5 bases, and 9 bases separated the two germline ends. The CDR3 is CASSRRGETQYF. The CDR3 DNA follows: TGTGCCAGCAGCCGAAGGGGGGAGACCCAGTACTTC.

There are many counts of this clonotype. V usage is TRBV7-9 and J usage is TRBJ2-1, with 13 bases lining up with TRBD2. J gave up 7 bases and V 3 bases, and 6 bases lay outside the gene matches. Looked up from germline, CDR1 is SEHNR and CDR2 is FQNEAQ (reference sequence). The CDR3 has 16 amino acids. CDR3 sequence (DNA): TGTGCCAGCAGCTTTAGACTAGCGGGAGGTCTAAATGAGCAGTTCTTC. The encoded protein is CASSFRLAGGLNEQFF.

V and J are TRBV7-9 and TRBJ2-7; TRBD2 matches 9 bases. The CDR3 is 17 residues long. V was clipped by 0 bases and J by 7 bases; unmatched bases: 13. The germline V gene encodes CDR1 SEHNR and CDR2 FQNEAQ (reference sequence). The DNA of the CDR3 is TGTGCCAGCAGCTTAGCGCTCTCTAGCGGGACTTTGGGTGAGCAGTACTTC. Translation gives CASSLALSSGTLGEQYF.

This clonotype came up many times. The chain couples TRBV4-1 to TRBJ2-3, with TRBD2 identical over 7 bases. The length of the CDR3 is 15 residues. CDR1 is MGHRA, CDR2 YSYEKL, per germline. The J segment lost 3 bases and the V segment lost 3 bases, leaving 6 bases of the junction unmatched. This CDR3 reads CASSQGPRGTDTQYF. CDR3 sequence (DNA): TGCGCCAGCAGCCAGGGCCCGCGGGGGACAGATACGCAGTATTTT.

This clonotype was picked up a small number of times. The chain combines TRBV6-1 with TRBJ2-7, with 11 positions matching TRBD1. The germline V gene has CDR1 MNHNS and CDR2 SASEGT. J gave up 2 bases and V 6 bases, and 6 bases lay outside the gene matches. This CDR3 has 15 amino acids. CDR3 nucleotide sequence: TGTGCCAGCAGAGTCCGGGACAGGGGGACCTACGAGCAGTACTTC. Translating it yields CASRVRDRGTYEQYF.

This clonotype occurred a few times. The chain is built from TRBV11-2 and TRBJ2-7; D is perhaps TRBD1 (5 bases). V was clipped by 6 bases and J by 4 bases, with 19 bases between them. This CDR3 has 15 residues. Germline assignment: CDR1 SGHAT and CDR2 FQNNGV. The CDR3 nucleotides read TGTGCCAGCAGTCCAGGGTCGAACATACAGTACGAGCAGTACTTC. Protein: CASSPGSNIQYEQYF.

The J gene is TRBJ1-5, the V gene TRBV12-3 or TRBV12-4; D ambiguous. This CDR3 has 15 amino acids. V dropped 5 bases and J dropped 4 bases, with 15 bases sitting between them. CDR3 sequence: CASSPRTIKNQPQHF. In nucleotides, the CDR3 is TGTGCCAGCAGTCCCCGGACGATAAAAAATCAGCCCCAGCATTTT.

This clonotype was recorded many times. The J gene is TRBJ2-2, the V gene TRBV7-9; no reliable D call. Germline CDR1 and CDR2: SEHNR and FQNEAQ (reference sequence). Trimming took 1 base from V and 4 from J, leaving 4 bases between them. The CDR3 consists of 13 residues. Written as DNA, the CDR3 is TGTGCCAGCAGCTTAGGTCCCACCGGGGAGCTGTTTTTT. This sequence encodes CASSLGPTGELFF.

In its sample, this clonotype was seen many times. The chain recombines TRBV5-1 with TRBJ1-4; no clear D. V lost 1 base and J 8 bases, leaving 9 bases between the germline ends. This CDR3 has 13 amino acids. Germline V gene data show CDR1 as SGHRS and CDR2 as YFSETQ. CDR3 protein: CASSLRPGEKLFF. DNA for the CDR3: TGCGCCAGCAGCTTGAGGCCAGGCGAAAAACTGTTTTTT. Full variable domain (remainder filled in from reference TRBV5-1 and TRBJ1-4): KAGVTQTPRYLIKTRGQQVTLSCSPISGHRSVSWYQQTPGQGLQFLFEYFSETQRNKGNFPGRFSGRQFSNSRSEMNVSTLELGDSALYLCASSLRPGEKLFFGSGTQLSVL.

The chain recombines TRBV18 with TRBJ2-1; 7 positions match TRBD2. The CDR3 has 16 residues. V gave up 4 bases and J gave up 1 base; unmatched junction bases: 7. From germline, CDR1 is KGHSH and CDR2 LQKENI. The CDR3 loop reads CASSQLALTSYNEQFF. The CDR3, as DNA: TGTGCCAGCTCACAACTAGCGCTGACTTCCTACAATGAGCAGTTCTTC.

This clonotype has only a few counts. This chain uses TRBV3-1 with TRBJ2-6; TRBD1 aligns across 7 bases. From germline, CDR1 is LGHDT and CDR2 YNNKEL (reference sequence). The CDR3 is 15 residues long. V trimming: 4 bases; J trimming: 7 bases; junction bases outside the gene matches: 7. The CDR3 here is CASSPGQFVANVLTF. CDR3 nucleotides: TGTGCCAGCAGCCCGGGACAGTTTGTCGCCAACGTCCTGACTTTC.

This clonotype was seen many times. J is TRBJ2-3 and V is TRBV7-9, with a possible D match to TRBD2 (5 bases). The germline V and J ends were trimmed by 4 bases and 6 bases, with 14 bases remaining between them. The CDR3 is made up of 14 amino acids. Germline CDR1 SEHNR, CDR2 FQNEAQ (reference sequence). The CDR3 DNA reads TGTGCCAGCAGCTCAGAACTAGGGATCGATACGCAGTATTTT. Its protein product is CASSSELGIDTQYF.

CDR3 sequence reads: CASTDNRGQDTQYF. The CDR3 DNA sequence: TGCGCCAGCACGGACAACAGGGGTCAGGATACGCAGTATTTT. The chain couples TRBV10-2 to TRBJ2-3; 7 positions match TRBD1. The germline V gene encodes CDR1 WSHSY and CDR2 SAAADI. V was clipped by 7 bases and J by 6 bases; unmatched bases: 10. The CDR3 has 14 amino acids.

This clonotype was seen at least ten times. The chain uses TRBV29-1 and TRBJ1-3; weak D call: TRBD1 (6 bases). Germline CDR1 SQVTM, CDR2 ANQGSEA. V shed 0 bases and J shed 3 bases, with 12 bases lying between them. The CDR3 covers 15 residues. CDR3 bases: TGCAGCGTTGAAGACAGGGGACGCAGTGGAAACACCATATATTTT. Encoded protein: CSVEDRGRSGNTIYF.

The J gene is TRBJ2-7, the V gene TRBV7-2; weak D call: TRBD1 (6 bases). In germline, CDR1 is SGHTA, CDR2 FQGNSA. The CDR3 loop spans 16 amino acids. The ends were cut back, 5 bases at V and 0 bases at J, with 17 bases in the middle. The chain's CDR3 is CASSVVGTRSSYEQYF. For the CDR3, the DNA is TGTGCCAGCAGCGTAGTTGGGACACGTAGCTCCTACGAGCAGTACTTC. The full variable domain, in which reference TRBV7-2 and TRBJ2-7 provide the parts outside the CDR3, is GAGVSQSPSNKVTEKGKDVELRCDPISGHTALYWYRQSLGQGLEFLIYFQGNSAPDKSGLPSDRFSAERTGGSVSTLTIQRTQQEDSAVYLCASSVVGTRSSYEQYFGPGTRLTVT.

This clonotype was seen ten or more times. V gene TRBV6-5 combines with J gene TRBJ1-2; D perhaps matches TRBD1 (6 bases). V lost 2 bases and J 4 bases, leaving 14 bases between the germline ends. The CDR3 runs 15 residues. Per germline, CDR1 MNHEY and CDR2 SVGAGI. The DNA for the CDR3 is TGTGCCAGCAGTTACCGGGGGCCCCCAATCTATGGCTACACCTTC. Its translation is CASSYRGPPIYGYTF.

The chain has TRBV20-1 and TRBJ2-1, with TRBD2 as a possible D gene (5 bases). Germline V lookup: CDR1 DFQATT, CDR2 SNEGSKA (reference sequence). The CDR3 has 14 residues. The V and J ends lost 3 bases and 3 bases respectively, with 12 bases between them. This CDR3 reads CSASFGGHYNEQFF. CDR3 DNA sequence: TGCAGTGCTAGTTTCGGAGGCCACTACAATGAGCAGTTCTTC.

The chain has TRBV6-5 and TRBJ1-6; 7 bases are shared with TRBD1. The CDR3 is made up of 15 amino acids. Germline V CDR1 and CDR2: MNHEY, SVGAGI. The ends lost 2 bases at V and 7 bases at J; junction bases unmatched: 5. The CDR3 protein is CASSYRTGPNSPLHF. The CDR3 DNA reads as TGTGCCAGCAGTTACAGGACAGGTCCGAATTCACCCCTCCACTTT.

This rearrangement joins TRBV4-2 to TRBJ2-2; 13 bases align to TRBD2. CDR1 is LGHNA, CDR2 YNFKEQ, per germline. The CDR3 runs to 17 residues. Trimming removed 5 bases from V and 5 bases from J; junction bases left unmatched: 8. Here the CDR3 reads CASSSAGLAGRTGELFF. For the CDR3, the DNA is TGTGCCAGCAGCTCCGCGGGACTAGCGGGGAGGACCGGGGAGCTGTTTTTT.

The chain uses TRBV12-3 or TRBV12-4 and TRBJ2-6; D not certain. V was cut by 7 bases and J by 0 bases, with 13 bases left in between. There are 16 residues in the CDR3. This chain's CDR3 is CASTPTGPSGANVLTF. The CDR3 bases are TGTGCCAGCACCCCAACGGGTCCCTCTGGGGCCAACGTCCTGACTTTC.

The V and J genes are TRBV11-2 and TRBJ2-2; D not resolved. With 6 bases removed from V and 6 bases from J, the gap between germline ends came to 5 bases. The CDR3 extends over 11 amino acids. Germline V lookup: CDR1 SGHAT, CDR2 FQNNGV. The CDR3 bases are TGTGCCAGCAGAGGAGCCGGGGAGCTGTTTTTT. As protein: CASRGAGELFF.